The 6 T cell receptor beta chains given below trace back to one sample, sequenced in a study of cytomegalovirus exposure and HLA in healthy donors. PCR primers comprised 60 Vbeta and 13 Jbeta primers. Clones were read by immunoSEQ multiplex PCR, and TCRdb kept only the in-frame ones, dropping some. The sample has some 120,000 clones, about two thirds seen once. Material: PBMCs. The receptors were gathered from a man between 35 and 55 years old in good health and CMV-seropositive.

The V gene is TRBV12-5, the J gene TRBJ2-3; 9 bases are a match to TRBD1. CDR1 is LGHNT and CDR2 is FRNRAP in the germline V gene. The V segment lost 2 bases and the J segment 3 bases; nucleotides outside the gene matches: 3. The CDR3 runs 15 residues. For the CDR3, the DNA is TGTGCTAGTGGTTTGCTGGGACAGGGAACAGATACGCAGTATTTT. Protein product: CASGLLGQGTDTQYF.

The chain employs TRBV19 and TRBJ1-5, with 7 nucleotides matching TRBD1. Trimming took 5 bases from V and 4 from J; bases not matched to a gene: 11. This CDR3 comprises 16 residues. Germline V gene lookup returns CDR1 LNHDA and CDR2 SQIVND (reference sequence). In nucleotides, the CDR3 is TGTGCCAGTAGTGCCCCGACAGGGCGAGGGAATCAGCCCCAGCATTTT. Translation gives CASSAPTGRGNQPQHF.

The chain combines TRBV28 with TRBJ2-7; 12 nucleotides match TRBD1. CDR3 length equals 14 residues. Trimming at V came to 6 bases and at J to 6 bases, leaving 6 bases not matched to a gene. Germline CDR1 is MDHEN and CDR2 is SYDVKM. The CDR3 is CASRAWDRGPEQYF. CDR3 DNA sequence: TGTGCCAGCAGGGCATGGGACAGGGGGCCCGAGCAGTACTTC.

The V and J genes are TRBV10-3 and TRBJ1-5, with D maybe TRBD1 (6 bases). V was shortened by 10 bases and J by 3 bases, with 19 bases between the two germline ends. This CDR3 contains 15 residues. The V gene's germline CDR1 is ENHRY and CDR2 SYGVKD. CDR3 sequence reads: CATGVAQGDNQPQHF. The CDR3 nucleotides are TGTGCCACCGGGGTCGCACAGGGCGACAATCAGCCCCAGCATTTT.

The chain employs TRBV7-9 and TRBJ2-3, with a possible D match to TRBD1 (6 bases). V lost 4 bases and J 1 base, leaving 18 bases between the germline ends. This CDR3 has 17 residues. The germline gives CDR1 SEHNR, CDR2 FQNEAQ (reference sequence). In DNA, the CDR3 is TGTGCCAGCAGCTCCACTGTCAGGGGATTGGGCACAGATACGCAGTATTTT. Protein sequence: CASSSTVRGLGTDTQYF.

This clone was counted only a few times. J is TRBJ2-5 and V is TRBV5-1, with TRBD1 matching over 8 bases. V lost 4 bases, J lost 5 bases, and 7 bases stayed unmatched. Germline V gene sequence: CDR1 SGHRS, CDR2 YFSETQ. The CDR3 is made up of 14 amino acids. CDR3 amino acids: CASSDPRGQETQYF. The CDR3 DNA follows: TGCGCCAGCAGCGACCCCAGGGGGCAGGAGACCCAGTACTTC.